This T cell receptor beta chain originates from a study of blood T cells in healthy people across ages. Study conclusions and caveats: Naive CD4+ cells and diversity were both higher in long-lived donors than in aged donors. Naive T cell percentage by flow cytometry tracked strongly with beta diversity.

Each sample gave at least 7 million isolated PBMCs. The germline CDR1 and CDR2 sequences are MNHEY and SVGEGT. This CDR3 is 14 amino acids long. This clonotype has ten or more counts. Its antigen remains unknown. One base away lies a much larger clone, so this may be a sequencing read error. A J-beta primer mix and a sample-barcoded 5' primer were used in a second PCR of roughly 6 to 11 cycles. Via MiXCR, TCRdb re-called the 5' RACE reads, giving one row per CDR3 protein. The sample lists some 640,000 distinct CDR3 sequences; roughly 49% were seen once. Sequencing was done on a sample of blood. The sequence was collected from an older woman in good health. The V and J genes are TRBV6-2 or TRBV6-3 and TRBJ2-7; the D is unclear. In DNA, the CDR3 is TGTGCCAGCAGTGACTCCACAGACAACTACGAGCAGTACTTC. Amino acids: CASSDSTDNYEQYF.